This T cell receptor (beta chain) was found in a study of cytomegalovirus exposure and HLA in healthy donors. J was trimmed by 0 bases and V by 5 bases; bases with no gene match: 6. Per germline, CDR1 SGHAT and CDR2 FQDESV (reference sequence). The CDR3 has 15 residues. Vbeta (60) and Jbeta (13) primers were used in the PCR. Assay: immunoSEQ multiplex PCR; the TCRdb copy retains only in-frame clones and omits some. Of about 170,000 clones listed, about three quarters are singletons. The sequence was obtained from a female donor in good health and CMV-seronegative. Material: PBMCs. This chain links TRBV11-1 with TRBJ1-1; TRBD1 matches at 7 bases. The CDR3 nucleotides read TGTGCCAGCAGCCCACGTGACAGGGTGAACACTGAAGCTTTCTTT. Protein: CASSPRDRVNTEAFF.